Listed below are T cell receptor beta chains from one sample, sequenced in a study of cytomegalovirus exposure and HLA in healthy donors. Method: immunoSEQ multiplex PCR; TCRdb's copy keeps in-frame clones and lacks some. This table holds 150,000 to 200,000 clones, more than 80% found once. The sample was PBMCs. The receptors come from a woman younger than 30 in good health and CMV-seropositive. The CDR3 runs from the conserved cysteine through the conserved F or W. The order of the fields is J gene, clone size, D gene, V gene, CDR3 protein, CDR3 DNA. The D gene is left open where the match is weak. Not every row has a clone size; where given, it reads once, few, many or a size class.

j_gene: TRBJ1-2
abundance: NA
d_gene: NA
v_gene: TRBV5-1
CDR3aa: CASSTTGSNYGYTF
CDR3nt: TGCGCCAGCAGTACTACAGGTTCTAACTATGGCTACACCTTC

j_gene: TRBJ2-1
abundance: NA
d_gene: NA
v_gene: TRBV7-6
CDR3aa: CVCGIVYNEQFF
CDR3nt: TGTGTTTGCGGGATTGTCTACAATGAGCAGTTCTTC

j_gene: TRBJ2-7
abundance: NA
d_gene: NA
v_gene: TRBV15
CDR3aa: CATSRDAGSSYEQYF
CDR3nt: TGTGCCACCAGCAGAGATGCGGGTAGCTCCTACGAGCAGTACTTC

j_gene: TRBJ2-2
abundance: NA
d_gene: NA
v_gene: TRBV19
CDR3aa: CASSGMDTGELFF
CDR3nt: TGTGCCAGTAGCGGGATGGACACCGGGGAGCTGTTTTTT

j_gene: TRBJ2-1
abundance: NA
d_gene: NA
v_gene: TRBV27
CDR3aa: CASSSEGAGLGEQFF
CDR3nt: TGTGCCAGCAGTTCTGAGGGGGCGGGATTGGGTGAGCAGTTCTTC

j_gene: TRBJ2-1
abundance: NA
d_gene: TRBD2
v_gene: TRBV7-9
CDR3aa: CASSLGTRGGSNEQFF
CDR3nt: TGTGCCAGCAGCTTAGGAACCCGGGGCGGGAGCAATGAGCAGTTCTTC

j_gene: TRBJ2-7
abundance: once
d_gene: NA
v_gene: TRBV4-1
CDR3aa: CASSQDPRAYEQYF
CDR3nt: TGCGCCAGCAGCCAAGACCCGCGAGCCTACGAGCAGTACTTC

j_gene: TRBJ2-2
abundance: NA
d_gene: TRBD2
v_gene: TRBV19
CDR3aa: CASKVHGTRKGGELFF
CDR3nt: TGTGCCAGTAAGGTCCACGGGACTAGAAAAGGGGGGGAGCTGTTTTTT

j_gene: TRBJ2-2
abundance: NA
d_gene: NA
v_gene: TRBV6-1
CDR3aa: CASWGAELFF
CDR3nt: TGTGCCAGCTGGGGCGCGGAGCTGTTTTTT

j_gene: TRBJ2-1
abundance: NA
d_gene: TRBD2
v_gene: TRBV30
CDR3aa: CAWTKDGGIDNEQFF
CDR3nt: TGTGCCTGGACTAAGGACGGGGGGATCGACAATGAGCAGTTCTTC

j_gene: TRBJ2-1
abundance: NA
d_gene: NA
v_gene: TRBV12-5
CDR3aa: CASSEASINEQFF
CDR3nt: TGTGCTAGTTCCGAGGCTAGCATAAATGAGCAGTTCTTC

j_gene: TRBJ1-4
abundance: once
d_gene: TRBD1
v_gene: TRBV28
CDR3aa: CASSSIHRDSTNEKLFF
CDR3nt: TGTGCCAGCAGTTCCATCCACCGGGACAGTACTAATGAAAAACTGTTTTTT

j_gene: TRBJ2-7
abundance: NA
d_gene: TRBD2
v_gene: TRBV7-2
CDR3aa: CASSLLTSGRLVYEQYF
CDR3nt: TGTGCCAGCAGCCTACTAACTAGCGGGAGGTTGGTCTACGAGCAGTACTTC

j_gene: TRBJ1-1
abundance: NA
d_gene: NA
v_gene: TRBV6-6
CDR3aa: CASIWGGGTEAFF
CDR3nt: TGTGCCAGCATTTGGGGAGGAGGCACTGAAGCTTTCTTT

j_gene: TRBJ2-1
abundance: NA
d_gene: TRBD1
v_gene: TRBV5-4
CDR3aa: CASSLGQGNEQFF
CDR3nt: TGTGCCAGCAGCTTGGGACAGGGGAATGAGCAGTTCTTC

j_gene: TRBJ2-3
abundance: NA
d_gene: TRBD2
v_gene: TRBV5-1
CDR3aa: CASSLSPAGVLDTQYF
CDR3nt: TGCGCCAGCAGCTTGTCCCCCGCGGGGGTCTTAGATACGCAGTATTTT

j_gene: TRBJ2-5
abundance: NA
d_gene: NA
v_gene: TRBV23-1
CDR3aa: CAIYEGEETQYF
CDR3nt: TGCGCCATTTACGAGGGAGAAGAGACCCAGTACTTC

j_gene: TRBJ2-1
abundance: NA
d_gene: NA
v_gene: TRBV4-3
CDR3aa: CASSQDYLYNEQFF
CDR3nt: TGCGCCAGCAGCCAGGACTACCTCTACAATGAGCAGTTCTTC

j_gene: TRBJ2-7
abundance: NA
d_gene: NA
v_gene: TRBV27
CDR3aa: CASYWEGVKYEQYF
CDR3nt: TGTGCCAGCTATTGGGAGGGGGTAAAGTACGAGCAGTACTTC

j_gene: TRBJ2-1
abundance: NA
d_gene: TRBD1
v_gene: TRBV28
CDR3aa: CASSQPGQGMWGEQFF
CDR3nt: TGTGCCAGCAGTCAACCGGGACAGGGGATGTGGGGTGAGCAGTTCTTC

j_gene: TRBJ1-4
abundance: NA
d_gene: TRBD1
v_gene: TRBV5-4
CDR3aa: CASSRGQGAVNEKLFF
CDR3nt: TGTGCCAGCAGCCGGGGACAGGGGGCGGTTAATGAAAAACTGTTTTTT

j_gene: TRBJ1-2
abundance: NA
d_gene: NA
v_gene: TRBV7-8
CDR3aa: CASSFRSGHNYGYTF
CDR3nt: TGTGCCAGCAGCTTCCGGAGTGGCCATAACTATGGCTACACCTTC

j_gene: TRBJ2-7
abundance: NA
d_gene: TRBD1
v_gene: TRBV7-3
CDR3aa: CASAEAGGYEQYF
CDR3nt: TGTGCCAGCGCTGAGGCAGGGGGCTACGAGCAGTACTTC

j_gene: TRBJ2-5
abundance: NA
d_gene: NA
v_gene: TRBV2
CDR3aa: CASKNRERGETQYF
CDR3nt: TGTGCCAGCAAAAACAGGGAGAGGGGAGAGACCCAGTACTTC

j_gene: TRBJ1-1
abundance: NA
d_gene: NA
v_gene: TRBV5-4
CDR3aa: CASSLHRVGNTEAFF
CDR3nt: TGTGCCAGCAGCTTGCACAGGGTTGGGAACACTGAAGCTTTCTTT

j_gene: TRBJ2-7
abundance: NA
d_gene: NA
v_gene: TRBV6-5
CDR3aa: CASSYTGRGLPQYF
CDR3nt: TGTGCCAGCAGTTACACCGGGAGGGGGCTACCGCAGTACTTC

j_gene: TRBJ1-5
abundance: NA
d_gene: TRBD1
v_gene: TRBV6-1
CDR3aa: CAITQGLNQPQHF
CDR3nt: TGTGCCATCACACAGGGGCTCAATCAGCCCCAGCATTTT

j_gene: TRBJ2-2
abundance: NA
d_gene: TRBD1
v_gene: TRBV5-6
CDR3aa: CASSIQGMGLVTGELFF
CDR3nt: TGTGCCAGCAGCATACAGGGGATGGGTTTGGTTACCGGGGAGCTGTTTTTT

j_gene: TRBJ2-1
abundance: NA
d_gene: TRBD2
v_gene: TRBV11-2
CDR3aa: CASSSRLAAAGEQFF
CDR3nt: TGTGCCAGCAGCTCGCGACTAGCAGCCGCGGGTGAGCAGTTCTTC

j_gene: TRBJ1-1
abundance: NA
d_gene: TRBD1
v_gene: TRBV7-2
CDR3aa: CASSLGTGGNTEAFF
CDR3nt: TGTGCCAGCAGCTTAGGGACAGGGGGGAACACTGAAGCTTTCTTT

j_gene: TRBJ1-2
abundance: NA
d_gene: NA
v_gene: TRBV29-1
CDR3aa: CSVQQPSNYGYTF
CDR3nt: TGCAGCGTTCAACAGCCTTCTAACTATGGCTACACCTTC

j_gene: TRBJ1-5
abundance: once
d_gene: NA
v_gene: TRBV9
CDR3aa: CASSDSTGNQPQHF
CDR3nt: TGTGCCAGCAGCGACTCGACGGGGAATCAGCCCCAGCATTTT

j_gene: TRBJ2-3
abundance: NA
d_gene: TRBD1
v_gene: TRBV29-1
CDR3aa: CSTGTVGGTDTQYF
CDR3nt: TGCAGCACCGGGACAGTTGGGGGCACAGATACGCAGTATTTT

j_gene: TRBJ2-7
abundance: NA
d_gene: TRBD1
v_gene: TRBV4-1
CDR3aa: CASSPPGQGAYEQYF
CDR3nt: TGCGCCAGCAGCCCTCCTGGACAGGGGGCCTACGAGCAGTACTTC

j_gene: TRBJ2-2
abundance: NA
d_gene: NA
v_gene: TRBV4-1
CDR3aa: CASSQGQGGLFF
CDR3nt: TGCGCCAGCAGCCAGGGCCAGGGCGGGCTGTTTTTT

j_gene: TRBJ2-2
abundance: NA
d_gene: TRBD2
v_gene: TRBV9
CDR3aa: CASSWTSGPNTGELFF
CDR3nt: TGTGCCAGCAGCTGGACTAGCGGACCGAACACCGGGGAGCTGTTTTTT

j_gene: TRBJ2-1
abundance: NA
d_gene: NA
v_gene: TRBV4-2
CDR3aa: CASSQLSSGGRNNEQFF
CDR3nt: TGTGCCAGCAGCCAATTATCATCGGGGGGCAGAAACAATGAGCAGTTCTTC

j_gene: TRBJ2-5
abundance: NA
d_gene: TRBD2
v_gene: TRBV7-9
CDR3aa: CASSLVAGGETQYF
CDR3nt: TGTGCCAGCAGCTTAGTAGCGGGAGGAGAGACCCAGTACTTC

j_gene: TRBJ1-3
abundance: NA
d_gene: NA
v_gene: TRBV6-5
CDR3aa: CASSSLGGGPGNTIYF
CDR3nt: TGTGCCAGCAGTTCCCTCGGGGGGGGGCCTGGAAACACCATATATTTT

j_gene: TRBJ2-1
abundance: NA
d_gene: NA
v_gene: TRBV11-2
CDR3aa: CASSLGHEQFF
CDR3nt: TGTGCCAGCAGCTTAGGGCATGAGCAGTTCTTC

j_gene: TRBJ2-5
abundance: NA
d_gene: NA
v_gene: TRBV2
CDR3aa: CASSSSRRRETQYF
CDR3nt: TGTGCCAGCAGTTCGAGCAGGCGGAGGGAGACCCAGTACTTC

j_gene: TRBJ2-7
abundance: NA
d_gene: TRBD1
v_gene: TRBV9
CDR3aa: CASSVEQGTEQYF
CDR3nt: TGTGCCAGCAGCGTAGAACAGGGGACCGAGCAGTACTTC

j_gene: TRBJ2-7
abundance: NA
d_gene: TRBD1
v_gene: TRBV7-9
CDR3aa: CASSLTGDRGKYEQYF
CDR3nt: TGTGCCAGCAGCCTAACGGGGGACAGGGGTAAATACGAGCAGTACTTC

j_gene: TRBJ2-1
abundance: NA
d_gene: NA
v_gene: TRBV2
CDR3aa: CASSGQFNEQFF
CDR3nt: TGTGCCAGCAGTGGCCAGTTCAATGAGCAGTTCTTC

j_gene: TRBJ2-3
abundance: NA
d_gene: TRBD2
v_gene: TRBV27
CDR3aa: CASSLRAGAADTQYF
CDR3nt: TGTGCCAGCAGTTTACGAGCGGGAGCGGCAGATACGCAGTATTTT

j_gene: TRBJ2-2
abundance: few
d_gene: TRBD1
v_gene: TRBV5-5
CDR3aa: CASRDGTAFTGELFF
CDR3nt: TGTGCCAGCAGGGACGGGACAGCCTTCACCGGGGAGCTGTTTTTT

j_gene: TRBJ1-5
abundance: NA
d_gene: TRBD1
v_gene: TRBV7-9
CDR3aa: CASSRDRGVNQPQHF
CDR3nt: TGTGCCAGCAGCAGGGACAGGGGGGTCAATCAGCCCCAGCATTTT

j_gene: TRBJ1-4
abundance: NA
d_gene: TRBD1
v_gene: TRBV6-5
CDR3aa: CASSHGQGGLFF
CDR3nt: TGTGCCAGCAGTCATGGACAGGGGGGACTGTTTTTT

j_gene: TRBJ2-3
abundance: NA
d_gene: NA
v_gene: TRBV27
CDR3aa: CASSSGTDTQYF
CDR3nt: TGTGCCTCATCCTCGGGCACAGATACGCAGTATTTT

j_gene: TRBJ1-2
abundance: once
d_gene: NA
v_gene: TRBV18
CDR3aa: CASSLDRSSGGYGYTF
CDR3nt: TGTGCCAGCTCACTCGACAGGTCTTCGGGCGGTTATGGCTACACCTTC

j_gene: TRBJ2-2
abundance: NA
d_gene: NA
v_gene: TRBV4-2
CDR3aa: CASSLPGAIGELFF
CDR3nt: TGTGCCAGCAGCCTTCCAGGGGCTATCGGGGAGCTGTTTTTT